Presented here are 18 T cell receptor beta chains from one specimen sequenced in a study of T cell responses to AZD1222 COVID-19 vaccine. The assay was immunoSEQ multiplex PCR, and TCRdb's table has in-frame clones only and misses some. The data hold approximately 140,000 clones, with approximately 92% observed a single time. Sequences were derived from peripheral blood, sampled 28 days after the second AZD1222 dose. These receptors all stem from an adult who received the AZD1222 COVID-19 vaccine.

The chain combines TRBV6-5 with TRBJ1-5, with TRBD1 matching 9 bases. Germline V gives CDR1 MNHEY, CDR2 SVGAGI. J was trimmed by 2 bases and V by 6 bases; bases with no gene match: 2. The CDR3 is 14 residues long. The CDR3 here is CASRRTGGNQPQHF. The CDR3 region has the DNA TGTGCCAGCAGAAGGACAGGGGGCAATCAGCCCCAGCATTTT.

The chain joins TRBV7-5 to TRBJ2-3; the table's D call, TRBD2, was not checked against the DNA. TRBV7-5 is designated a pseudogene. The CDR3 length is 15 residues. The CDR3 bases are TGTGTCAGAAGCTCCCCTGGGGGGAGCACAGATACGCAGTATTTT. The encoded protein is CVRSSPGGSTDTQYF.

The chain links TRBV29-1 to TRBJ1-2, with 7 bases fitting TRBD1. Germline CDR1 and CDR2: SQVTM and ANQGSEA. After removal of 4 bases from V and 4 bases from J, the junction contained 9 bases not matched to a gene. The length of the CDR3 is 14 residues. The CDR3 bases are TGCAGCGTTGGCGGACAGGTGGAACCCTATGGCTACACCTTC. This codes for CSVGGQVEPYGYTF.

The genes are TRBV6-2 or TRBV6-3 and TRBJ2-3; no clear D. Trimming removed 0 bases from V and 0 bases from J, with 7 bases in between. Per the germline V gene, CDR1 is MNHEY and CDR2 is SVGEGT. The CDR3 is 15 residues long. The CDR3 DNA reads as TGTGCCAGCAGTTACTCCCTGGGGAGCACAGATACGCAGTATTTT. Translating it yields CASSYSLGSTDTQYF.

The rearrangement links TRBV19 to TRBJ1-4; D uncertain. CDR3 length: 13 residues. Germline CDR1 and CDR2: LNHDA and SQIVND (reference sequence). Trimming pared 3 bases from V and 7 bases from J, leaving 9 bases between. The CDR3 loop is CASSMSTGEKLFF. CDR3 nucleotide sequence: TGTGCCAGTAGTATGTCGACGGGTGAAAAACTGTTTTTT.

The chain recombines TRBV2 with TRBJ1-1, with TRBD1 identical over 10 bases. CDR1 and CDR2 from the germline V gene are SNHLY and FYNNEI. This CDR3 spans 13 amino acids. J lost 10 bases, V lost 3 bases, and 5 bases had no gene match. The CDR3 here is CASSDFRDRGAFF. CDR3 in DNA: TGTGCCAGCAGTGACTTCCGGGACAGGGGAGCTTTCTTT.

The chain joins TRBV5-1 to TRBJ2-1; D may be TRBD2 (5 bases). CDR1 and CDR2 (germline): SGHRS, YFSETQ. This CDR3 spans 14 amino acids. With 2 bases removed from V and 5 bases from J, the gap between germline ends came to 11 bases. CDR3 coding DNA: TGCGCCAGCAGCTTAAGGACTGGGGACAATGAGCAGTTCTTC. This gives the protein CASSLRTGDNEQFF.

The chain recombines TRBV28 with TRBJ2-1; 9 bases are a match to TRBD1. The CDR3 consists of 15 residues. Unmatched junction bases numbered 8, after V lost 5 bases and J lost 6 bases. Germline V CDR1 and CDR2: MDHEN, SYDVKM. The CDR3 DNA sequence: TGTGCCAGCAGTCCCTGGACAGGGGCCTTCAATGAGCAGTTCTTC. This translates into CASSPWTGAFNEQFF.

V usage is TRBV6-2 or TRBV6-3 and J usage is TRBJ2-7; TRBD1 or TRBD2 may be the D gene (5 bases each). Germline assignment: CDR1 MNHEY and CDR2 SVGEGT. The CDR3 runs 14 residues. Trimming took off 5 bases at V and 3 bases at J, with 14 bases between the two ends. CDR3 DNA: TGTGCCAGCAGTGACGAGGTGGGACGCTACGAGCAGTACTTC. This encodes CASSDEVGRYEQYF.

The V gene is TRBV29-1, the J gene TRBJ1-5; D not certain. Germline V gene sequence: CDR1 SQVTM, CDR2 ANQGSEA. The CDR3 is 13 amino acids. V lost 3 bases and J 5 bases, leaving 11 bases between the germline ends. CDR3 in DNA: TGCAGCGTTGAGGAGACACCCGATCAGCCCCAGCATTTT. Translating it yields CSVEETPDQPQHF.

This clone was counted a single time. The rearrangement uses TRBV27 and TRBJ2-1; D perhaps matches TRBD2 (5 bases). Trimming stripped 0 bases from V and 0 bases from J, with 9 bases between. The CDR3 is 16 amino acids. CDR1 is MNHEY and CDR2 is SMNVEV in the germline V gene (reference sequence). For the CDR3, the DNA is TGTGCCAGCAGTTTATCCCAAACTAGCTCCTACAATGAGCAGTTCTTC. Its translation: CASSLSQTSSYNEQFF.

V and J are TRBV27 and TRBJ2-3, with 10 bases that match TRBD2. CDR1 is MNHEY, CDR2 SMNVEV, per germline (reference sequence). V lost 5 bases, J lost 2 bases, and 4 bases stayed unmatched. The CDR3 has 15 residues. This CDR3 is CASSGLAENTDTQYF. CDR3 nucleotides: TGTGCCAGCAGTGGACTAGCGGAGAACACAGATACGCAGTATTTT.

The chain employs TRBV12-3 or TRBV12-4 and TRBJ2-2; D unresolved. The germline V and J ends were trimmed by 3 bases and 4 bases, with 6 bases remaining between them. The CDR3 runs 13 residues. The CDR3 nucleotides read TGTGCCAGCAGTTTCAAGAGCACCGGGGAGCTGTTTTTT. Amino acid sequence: CASSFKSTGELFF.

J is TRBJ2-1 and V is TRBV3-1 (or the pseudogene TRBV3-2); TRBD2 agrees at 15 bases. Germline V gene data show CDR1 as LGHDT and CDR2 as YNNKEL (reference sequence). The CDR3 runs to 17 residues. V trimming: 3 bases; J trimming: 7 bases; junction bases outside the gene matches: 7. CDR3: CASSHISGTSGRNEQFF. CDR3 nucleotides: TGTGCCAGCAGCCACATATCCGGGACTAGCGGGAGGAATGAGCAGTTCTTC.

The chain uses TRBV4-3 and TRBJ2-1; TRBD2 matches 13 bases. CDR1 is LGHNA and CDR2 is YSLEER in the germline V gene. This CDR3 spans 15 amino acids. After removal of 1 base from V and 6 bases from J, the junction contained 0 bases not matched to a gene. The CDR3 DNA follows: TGCGCCAGCAGCCAAGGGACTAGCGGGAGCAATGAGCAGTTCTTC. Translated: CASSQGTSGSNEQFF.

The chain carries TRBV5-1 and TRBJ2-3, with 16 positions matching TRBD2. V shed 4 bases and J 6 bases; nucleotides not matched to a gene: 8. Germline V gene sequence: CDR1 SGHRS, CDR2 YFSETQ. The CDR3 length is 17 residues. The CDR3 region is CASSPGTSGRAVDTQYF. For the CDR3, the DNA is TGCGCCAGCAGCCCCGGGACTAGCGGGAGGGCCGTGGATACGCAGTATTTT.

CDR3 region: CASRGEGAYFYEQYF. CDR3 nucleotide sequence: TGTGCCAGCCGTGGAGAGGGGGCCTATTTCTACGAGCAGTACTTC. The rearrangement joins TRBV27 to TRBJ2-7; 7 bases are shared with TRBD1. The CDR3 length is 15 residues. CDR1 is MNHEY and CDR2 is SMNVEV in the germline V gene (reference sequence). V gave up 8 bases and J gave up 3 bases; unmatched junction bases: 13.

The chain combines TRBV19 with TRBJ2-2, with unresolved D. The length of the CDR3 is 14 residues. From germline, CDR1 is LNHDA and CDR2 SQIVND (reference sequence). Trimming cost V 7 bases and J 0 bases, with 9 bases left between them. CDR3 DNA: TGTGCCAGTAACCCTTCCCCGAACACCGGGGAGCTGTTTTTT. It codes for CASNPSPNTGELFF.